The sequence of this T cell receptor (beta chain) was determined in a study of regulatory T cells in long-lasting Graves disease. Library construction for TCR beta used iRepertoire HTBI primers and Arm-PCR of CDR3 regions. TCRdb re-derived calls from the multiplex PCR reads in MiXCR, one entry per CDR3 protein. The data contain 500,000 or so distinct CDR3 sequences, 15% to 20% of them singletons. Time point meaning: newly diagnosed GD, antithyroid drugs for less than 3 months. RNA extracted from PBMCs served as the sequencing template. This clonotype appeared many times. These data were also filed under a second study, of T cells in Graves' hyperthyroidism and ophthalmopathy.

This specimen was peripheral blood mononuclear cells (PBMCs), taken at new diagnosis, from a patient treated with antithyroid drugs. This receptor was identified in a man in his forties with Graves disease.

The CDR3 here is CSAETGPQETQYF. CDR3 nucleotides: TGCAGTGCTGAGACAGGGCCACAAGAGACCCAGTACTTC. V is TRBV20-1 and J is TRBJ2-5; 7 nucleotides agree with TRBD1. Germline assignment: CDR1 DFQATT and CDR2 SNEGSKA (reference sequence). V was clipped by 5 bases and J by 2 bases; unmatched bases: 5. This CDR3 is 13 amino acids long.